The sequence of this T cell receptor (beta chain) was determined in a study of OX40 agonist ivuxolimab in advanced cancers. Study in general: Ivuxolimab, an antibody acting as an agonist of OX40 (CD134), was used to treat patients. Of the participants, around 43% had some prior anti-PD-1, anti-PD-L1 or anti-CTLA-4 therapy, which was allowed. Study conclusions and caveats: Some nonresponders also had low normalized T-cell clonal expansion.

Trimming removed 8 bases from V and 4 bases from J; junction bases left unmatched: 13. The germline CDR1 and CDR2 sequences are SNHLY and FYNNEI. The CDR3 is 15 amino acids. Method: immunoSEQ multiplex PCR; TCRdb's copy keeps in-frame clones and lacks some. The sample yields about 80,000 clones, over 85% seen once. Concerning this clone: Antigen unknown.

The investigators sampled blood at baseline, at cycle 4 day 1, and at cycle 7 day 1. This TCR came from an adult with an advanced solid tumor such as melanoma, head and neck, liver or kidney cancer. The specimen comprised CD4+ or CD8+ T cells sorted from blood, sampled in a trial of the OX40 agonist ivuxolimab. The chain couples TRBV2 to TRBJ2-7; 8 nucleotides agree with TRBD2. This chain's CDR3 is CASLLESGSSYEQYF. DNA of the CDR3: TGTGCCAGCCTACTCGAGAGCGGGAGTTCGTACGAGCAGTACTTC.